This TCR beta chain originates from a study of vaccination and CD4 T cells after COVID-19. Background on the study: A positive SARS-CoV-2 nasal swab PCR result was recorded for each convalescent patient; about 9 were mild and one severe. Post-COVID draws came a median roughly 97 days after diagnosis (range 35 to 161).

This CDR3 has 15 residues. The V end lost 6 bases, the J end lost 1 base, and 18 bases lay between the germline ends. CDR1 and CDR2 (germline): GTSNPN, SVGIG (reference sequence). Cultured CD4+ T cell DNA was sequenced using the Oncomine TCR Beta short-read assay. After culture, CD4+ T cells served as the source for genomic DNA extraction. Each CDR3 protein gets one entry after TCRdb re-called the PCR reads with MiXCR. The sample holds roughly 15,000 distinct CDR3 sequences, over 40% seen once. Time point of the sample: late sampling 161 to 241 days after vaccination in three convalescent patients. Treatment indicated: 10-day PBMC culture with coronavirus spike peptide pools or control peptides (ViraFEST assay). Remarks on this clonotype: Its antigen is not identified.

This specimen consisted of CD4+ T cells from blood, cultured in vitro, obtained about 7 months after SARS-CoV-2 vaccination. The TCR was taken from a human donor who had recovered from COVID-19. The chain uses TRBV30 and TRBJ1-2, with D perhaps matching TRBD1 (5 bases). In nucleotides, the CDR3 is TGTGCCTGCACGAATCGGGACGGAAGTAACTATGGCTACACCTTC. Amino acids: CACTNRDGSNYGYTF.